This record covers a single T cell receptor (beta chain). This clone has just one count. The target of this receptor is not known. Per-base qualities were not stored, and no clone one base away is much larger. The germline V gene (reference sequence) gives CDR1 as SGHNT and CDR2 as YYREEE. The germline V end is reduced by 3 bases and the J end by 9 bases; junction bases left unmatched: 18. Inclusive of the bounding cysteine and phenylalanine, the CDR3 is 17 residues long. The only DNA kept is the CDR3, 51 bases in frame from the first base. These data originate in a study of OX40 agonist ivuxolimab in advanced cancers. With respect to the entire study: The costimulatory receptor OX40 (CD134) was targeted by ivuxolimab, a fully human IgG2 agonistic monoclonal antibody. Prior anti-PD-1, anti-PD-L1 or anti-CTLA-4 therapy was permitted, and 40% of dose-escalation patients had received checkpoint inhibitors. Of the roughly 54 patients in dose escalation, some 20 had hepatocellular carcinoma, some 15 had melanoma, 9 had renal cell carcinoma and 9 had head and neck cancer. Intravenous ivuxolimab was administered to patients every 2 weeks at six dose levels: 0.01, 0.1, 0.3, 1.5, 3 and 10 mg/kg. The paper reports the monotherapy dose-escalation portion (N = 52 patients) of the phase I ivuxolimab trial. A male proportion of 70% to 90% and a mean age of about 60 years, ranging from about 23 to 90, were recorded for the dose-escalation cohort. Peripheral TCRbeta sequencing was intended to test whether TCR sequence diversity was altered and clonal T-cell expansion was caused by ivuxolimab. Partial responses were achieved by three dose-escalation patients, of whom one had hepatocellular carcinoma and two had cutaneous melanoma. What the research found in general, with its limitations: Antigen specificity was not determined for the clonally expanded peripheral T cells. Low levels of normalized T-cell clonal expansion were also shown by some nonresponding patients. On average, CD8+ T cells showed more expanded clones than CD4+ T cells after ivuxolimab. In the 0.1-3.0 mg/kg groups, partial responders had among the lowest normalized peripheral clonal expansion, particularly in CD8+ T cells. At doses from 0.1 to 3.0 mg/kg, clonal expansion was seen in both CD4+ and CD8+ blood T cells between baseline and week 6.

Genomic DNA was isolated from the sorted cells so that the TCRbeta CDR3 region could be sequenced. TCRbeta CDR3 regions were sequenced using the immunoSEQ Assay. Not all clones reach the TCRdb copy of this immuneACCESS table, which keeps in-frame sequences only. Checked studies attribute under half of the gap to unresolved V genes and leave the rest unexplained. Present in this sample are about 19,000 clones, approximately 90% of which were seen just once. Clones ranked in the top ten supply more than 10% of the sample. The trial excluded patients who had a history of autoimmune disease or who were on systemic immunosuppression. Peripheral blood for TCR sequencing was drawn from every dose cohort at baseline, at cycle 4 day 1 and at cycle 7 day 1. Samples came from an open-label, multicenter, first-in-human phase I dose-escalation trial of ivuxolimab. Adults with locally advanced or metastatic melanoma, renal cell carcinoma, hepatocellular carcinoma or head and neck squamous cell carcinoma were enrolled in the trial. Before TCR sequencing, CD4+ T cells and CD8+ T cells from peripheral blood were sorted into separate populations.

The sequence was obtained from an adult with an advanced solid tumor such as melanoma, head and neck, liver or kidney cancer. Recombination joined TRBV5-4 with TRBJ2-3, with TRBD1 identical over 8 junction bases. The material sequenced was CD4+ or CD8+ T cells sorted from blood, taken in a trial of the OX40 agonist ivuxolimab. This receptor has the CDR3 CASSSGPRGQVHGTQYF. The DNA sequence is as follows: TGTGCCAGCAGCTCCGGCCCCAGGGGACAGGTCCACGGGACGCAGTATTTT.